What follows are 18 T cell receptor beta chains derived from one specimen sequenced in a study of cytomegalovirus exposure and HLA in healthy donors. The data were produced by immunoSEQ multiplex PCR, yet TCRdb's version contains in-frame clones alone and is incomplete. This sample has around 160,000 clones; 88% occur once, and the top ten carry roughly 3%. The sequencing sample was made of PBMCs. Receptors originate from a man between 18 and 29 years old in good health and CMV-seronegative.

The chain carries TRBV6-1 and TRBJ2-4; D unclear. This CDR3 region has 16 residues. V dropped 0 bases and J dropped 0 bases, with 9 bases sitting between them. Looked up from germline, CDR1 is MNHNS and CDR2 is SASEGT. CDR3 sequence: CASSEAPDLAKNIQYF. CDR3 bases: TGTGCCAGCAGTGAAGCACCAGATCTAGCCAAAAACATTCAGTACTTC.

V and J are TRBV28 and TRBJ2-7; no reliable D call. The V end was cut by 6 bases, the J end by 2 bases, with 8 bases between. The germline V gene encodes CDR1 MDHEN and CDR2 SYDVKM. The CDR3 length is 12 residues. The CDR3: CASRGRAYEQYF. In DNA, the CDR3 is TGTGCCAGCAGGGGCAGAGCCTACGAGCAGTACTTC.

Written as DNA, the CDR3 is TGTGCCAGCAGTTTCGGTCCCCAAGGGGACAATGAGCAGTTCTTC. As protein: CASSFGPQGDNEQFF. J is TRBJ2-1 and V is TRBV6-5, with a possible D match to TRBD1 (5 bases). CDR1 is MNHEY and CDR2 is SVGAGI in the germline V gene. The CDR3 covers 15 residues. Trimming removed 4 bases at V and 5 bases at J, with 15 bases between.

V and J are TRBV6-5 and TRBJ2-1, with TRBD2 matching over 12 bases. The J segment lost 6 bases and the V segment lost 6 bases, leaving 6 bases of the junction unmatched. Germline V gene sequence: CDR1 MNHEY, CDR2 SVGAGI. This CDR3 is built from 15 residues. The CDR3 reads CASRPSGGALNEQFF. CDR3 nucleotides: TGTGCCAGCAGGCCTAGCGGGGGGGCCCTCAATGAGCAGTTCTTC.

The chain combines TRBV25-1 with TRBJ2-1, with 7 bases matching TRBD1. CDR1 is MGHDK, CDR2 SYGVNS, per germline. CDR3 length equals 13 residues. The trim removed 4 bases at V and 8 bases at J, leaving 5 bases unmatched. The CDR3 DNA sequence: TGTGCCAGCAGTGTAAACAGGGGCCATGAGCAGTTCTTC. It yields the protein CASSVNRGHEQFF.

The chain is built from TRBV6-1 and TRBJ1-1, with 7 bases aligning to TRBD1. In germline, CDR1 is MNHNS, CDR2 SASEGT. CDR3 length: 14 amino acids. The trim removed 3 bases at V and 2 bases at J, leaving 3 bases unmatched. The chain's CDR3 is CASSEDRLNTEAFF. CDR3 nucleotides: TGTGCCAGCAGTGAGGACAGGTTAAACACTGAAGCTTTCTTT.

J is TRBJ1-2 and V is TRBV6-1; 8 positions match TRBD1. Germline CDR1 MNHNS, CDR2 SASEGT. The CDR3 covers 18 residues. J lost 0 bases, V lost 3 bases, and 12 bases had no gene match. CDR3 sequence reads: CASSDPRDRIISNYGYTF. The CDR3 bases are TGTGCCAGCAGTGACCCCCGGGACAGGATCATTTCTAACTATGGCTACACCTTC.

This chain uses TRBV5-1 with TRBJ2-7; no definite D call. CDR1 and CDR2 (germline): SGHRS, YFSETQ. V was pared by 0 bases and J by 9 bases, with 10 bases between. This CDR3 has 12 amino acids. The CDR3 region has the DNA TGCGCCAGCAGCTTGGGCCCCACGGGGCAGTACTTC. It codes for CASSLGPTGQYF.

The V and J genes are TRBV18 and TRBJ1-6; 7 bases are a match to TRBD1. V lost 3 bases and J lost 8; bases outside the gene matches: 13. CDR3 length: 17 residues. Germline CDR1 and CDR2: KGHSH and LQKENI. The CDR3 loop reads CASSPGLLTGKDSPLHF. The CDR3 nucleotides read TGTGCCAGCTCACCGGGATTACTGACAGGGAAGGATTCACCCCTCCACTTT.

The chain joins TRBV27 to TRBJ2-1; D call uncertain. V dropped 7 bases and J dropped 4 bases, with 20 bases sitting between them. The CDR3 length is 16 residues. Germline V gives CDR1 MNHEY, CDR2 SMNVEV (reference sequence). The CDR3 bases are TGTGCCAGCAAAATTGTACCCACAGCCGGATACAATGAGCAGTTCTTC. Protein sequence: CASKIVPTAGYNEQFF.

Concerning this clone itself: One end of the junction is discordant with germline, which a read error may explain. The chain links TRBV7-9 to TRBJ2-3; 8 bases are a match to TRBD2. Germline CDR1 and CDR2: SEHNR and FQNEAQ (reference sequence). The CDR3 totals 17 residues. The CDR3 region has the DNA TGTGCCAGCAGCATAGCGGGGCCAGGAGTTTTCACAGATACGCAGTATTTT. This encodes CASSIAGPGVFTDTQYF.

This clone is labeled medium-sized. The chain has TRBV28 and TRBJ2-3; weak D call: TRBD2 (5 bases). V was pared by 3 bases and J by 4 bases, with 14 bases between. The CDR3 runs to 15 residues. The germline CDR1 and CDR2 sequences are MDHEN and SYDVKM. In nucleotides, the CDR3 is TGTGCCAGCAGTTTTGTGCTAGCCGGGGCAGATACGCAGTATTTT. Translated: CASSFVLAGADTQYF.

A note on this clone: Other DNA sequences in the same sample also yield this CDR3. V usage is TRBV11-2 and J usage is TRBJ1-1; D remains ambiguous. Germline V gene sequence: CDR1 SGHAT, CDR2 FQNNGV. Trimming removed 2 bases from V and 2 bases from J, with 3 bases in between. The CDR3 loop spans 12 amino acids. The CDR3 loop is CASSLLNTEAFF. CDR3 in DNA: TGTGCCAGCAGCTTATTAAACACTGAAGCTTTCTTT.

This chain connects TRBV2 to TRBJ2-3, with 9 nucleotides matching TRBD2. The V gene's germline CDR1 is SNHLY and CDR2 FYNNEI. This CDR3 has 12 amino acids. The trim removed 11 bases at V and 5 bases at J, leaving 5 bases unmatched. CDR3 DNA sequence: TGTGCCGGAAAGCGGGAGGTAGATACGCAGTATTTT. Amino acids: CAGKREVDTQYF.

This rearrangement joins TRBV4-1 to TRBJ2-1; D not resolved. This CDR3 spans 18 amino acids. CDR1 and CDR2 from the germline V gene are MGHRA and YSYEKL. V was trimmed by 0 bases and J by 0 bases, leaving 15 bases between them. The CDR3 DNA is TGCGCCAGCAGCCAAGATGCGCAGGTCCGCCGCTCCTACAATGAGCAGTTCTTC. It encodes CASSQDAQVRRSYNEQFF.

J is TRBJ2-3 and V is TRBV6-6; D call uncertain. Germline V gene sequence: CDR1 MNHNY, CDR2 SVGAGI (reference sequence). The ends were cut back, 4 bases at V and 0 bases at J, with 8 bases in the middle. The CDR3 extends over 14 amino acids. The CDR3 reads CASSSSRSTDTQYF. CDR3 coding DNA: TGTGCCAGCAGTTCCTCGCGGAGCACAGATACGCAGTATTTT.

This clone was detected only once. The CDR3 here is CASNRPGQEFSPLHF. DNA for the CDR3: TGCGCCAGCAACCGTCCGGGACAGGAGTTTTCACCCCTCCACTTT. The chain recombines TRBV4-1 with TRBJ1-6; 8 nucleotides line up with TRBD1. The CDR3 totals 15 residues. CDR1 is MGHRA and CDR2 is YSYEKL in the germline V gene. The V gene end was trimmed by 7 bases and the J gene end by 9 bases; junction bases not matched to a gene: 11.

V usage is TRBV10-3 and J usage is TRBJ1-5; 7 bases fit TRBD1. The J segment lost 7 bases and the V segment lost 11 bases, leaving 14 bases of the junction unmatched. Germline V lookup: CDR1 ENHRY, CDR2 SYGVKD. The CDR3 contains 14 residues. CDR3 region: CAVVTGTDIQPQHF. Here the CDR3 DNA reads TGTGCCGTAGTTACCGGGACAGATATACAGCCCCAGCATTTT.